Reported below is one T cell receptor beta chain. Antigen: not known. Primers for the PCR totalled 60 Vbeta and 13 Jbeta. Data came from immunoSEQ multiplex PCR; TCRdb stores just in-frame clones and leaves some out. The data hold roughly 190,000 clones, with around 77% observed a single time. The data stem from a study of cytomegalovirus exposure and HLA in healthy donors. Whole-study results and caveats: Testing in vitro showed three CMV-associated chains specific for CMV antigens. A missense variant in DCLRE1C was later tied to TCR beta V- and J-gene trimming.

Germline V lookup: CDR1 SEHNR, CDR2 FQNEAQ (reference sequence). Trimming removed 4 bases at V and 2 bases at J, with 17 bases between. The CDR3 has 16 residues. The chain links TRBV7-9 to TRBJ2-5; perhaps TRBD1 as D (5 bases). The receptor comes from a female donor in good health and CMV-seronegative. Sequencing input: PBMCs. This CDR3 reads CASSSILTEPQETQYF. The DNA for the CDR3 is TGTGCCAGCAGCTCGATTCTGACAGAACCACAAGAGACCCAGTACTTC.